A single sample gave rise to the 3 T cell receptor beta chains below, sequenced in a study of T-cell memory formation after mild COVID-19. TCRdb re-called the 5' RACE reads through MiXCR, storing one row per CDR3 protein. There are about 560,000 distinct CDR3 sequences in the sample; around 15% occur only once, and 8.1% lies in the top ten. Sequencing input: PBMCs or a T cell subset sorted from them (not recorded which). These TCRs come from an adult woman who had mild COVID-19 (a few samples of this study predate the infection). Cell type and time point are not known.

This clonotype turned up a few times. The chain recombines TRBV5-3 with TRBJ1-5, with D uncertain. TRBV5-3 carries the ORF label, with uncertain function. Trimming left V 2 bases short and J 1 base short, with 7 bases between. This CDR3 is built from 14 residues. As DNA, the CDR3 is TGTGCCAGAAGCTTCGTTAGCAGCAATCAGCCCCAGCATTTT. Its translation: CARSFVSSNQPQHF.

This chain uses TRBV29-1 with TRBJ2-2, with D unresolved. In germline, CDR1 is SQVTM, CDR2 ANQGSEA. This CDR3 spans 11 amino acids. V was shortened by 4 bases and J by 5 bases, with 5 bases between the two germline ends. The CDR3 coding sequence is TGCAGCGTTGGAAAGACCGGGGAGCTGTTTTTT. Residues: CSVGKTGELFF.

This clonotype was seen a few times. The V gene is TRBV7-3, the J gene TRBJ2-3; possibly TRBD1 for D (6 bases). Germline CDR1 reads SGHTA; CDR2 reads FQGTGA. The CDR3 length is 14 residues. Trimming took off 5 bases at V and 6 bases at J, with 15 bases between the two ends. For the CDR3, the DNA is TGTGCCAGCAGCCCGGGGACACATCGGGATACGCAGTATTTT. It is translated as CASSPGTHRDTQYF.